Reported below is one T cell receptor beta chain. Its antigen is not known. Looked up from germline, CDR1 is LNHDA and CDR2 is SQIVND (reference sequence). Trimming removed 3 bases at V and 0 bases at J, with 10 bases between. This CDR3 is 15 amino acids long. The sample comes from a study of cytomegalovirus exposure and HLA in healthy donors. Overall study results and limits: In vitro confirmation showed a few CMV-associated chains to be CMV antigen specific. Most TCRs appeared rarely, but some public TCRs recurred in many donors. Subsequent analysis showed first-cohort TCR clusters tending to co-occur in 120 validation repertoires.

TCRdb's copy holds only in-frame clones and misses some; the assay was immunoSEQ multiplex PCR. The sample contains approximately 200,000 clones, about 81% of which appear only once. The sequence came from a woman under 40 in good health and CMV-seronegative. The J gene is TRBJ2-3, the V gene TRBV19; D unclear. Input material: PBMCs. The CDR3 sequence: CASSMTRMSTDTQYF. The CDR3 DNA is TGTGCCAGTAGTATGACACGGATGAGCACAGATACGCAGTATTTT.